This entry is about one TCR beta chain. The antigen remains unidentified. The sample originates from a study of graft-versus-host responses after intestinal transplantation. At the level of the study: In this cohort, recipients had multivisceral, liver-intestinal, or isolated intestinal transplants. Induction with anti-thymocyte globulin, then tacrolimus and steroids for roughly 3 years, was given to all recipients.

The data were produced by immunoSEQ multiplex PCR, yet TCRdb's version contains in-frame clones alone and is incomplete. The sample gives 30,000 to 40,000 clones, roughly 80% of which show up once; about 3.7% is in the top ten. The V end was cut by 4 bases, the J end by 2 bases, with 19 bases between. Per germline, CDR1 SQVTM and CDR2 ANQGSEA. This CDR3 contains 16 residues. Notes on the study in general: Those patients showing graft-donor T cell macrochimerism displayed high graft-versus-host to host-versus-graft clonal ratios in allografts. GvH clones appeared in recipient marrow, some first in ileum or blood.

The sequence was obtained from a human patient who received an intestinal transplant, so some T cells may come from the graft donor. Specimen: PBMCs, collected more than 950 days after transplant. V gene TRBV29-1 combines with J gene TRBJ2-3; D not resolved. The CDR3, as DNA: TGCAGCGTTGTAGTCGGGCTAGTGAGGCTCACAGATACGCAGTATTTT. Protein product: CSVVVGLVRLTDTQYF.